The clone carrying this T cell receptor (beta chain) occurred a few times. Its target is unknown. This record comes from a study of identical twins. V was trimmed by 0 bases and J by 3 bases, leaving 9 bases between them. Germline V gene sequence: CDR1 KGHSH, CDR2 LQKENI. The CDR3 spans 14 residues. Unique molecular identifiers were present on cDNA, and template switching added a universal primer site. TCRdb re-derived calls from the 5' RACE reads in MiXCR, one entry per CDR3 protein. This table has 200,000 to 250,000 distinct CDR3 sequences, about 7.3% appearing once. Study observations and caveats: Out-of-frame alpha sequences shared by twins showed excess low generation probability. The same donors were not followed; conclusions instead depended on cross-sectional statistical analysis.

These records were also assigned to another study, of yellow fever vaccine responses in identical twins.

Sequencing used memory (CD45RO+) T cells sorted from blood. V and J are TRBV18 and TRBJ2-7; possibly TRBD1 for D (5 bases). The receptor was isolated from a woman between 18 and 29 years old in good health. As DNA, the CDR3 is TGTGCCAGCTCACCACCGTTTGACAGCTACGAGCAGTACTTC. Translated: CASSPPFDSYEQYF.